This TCR beta chain was observed in a study of response to subunit inactivated influenza vaccine. The study's findings and limits: A suggestion made by the authors is that each seasonal influenza vaccination recruits few new T cells.

Trimming left V 5 bases short and J 4 bases short, with 12 bases between. This CDR3 contains 14 residues. Germline V gene sequence: CDR1 SGHAT, CDR2 FQNNGV. In this sample, this clonotype turned up many times. Its target is unknown. Via MiXCR, TCRdb re-called the RT-PCR reads, giving one row per CDR3 protein. The repertoire holds about 500,000 distinct CDR3 sequences, approximately 15% seen once, with 3% to 3.5% in the top ten. The source was CD4+ T cells sorted from PBMCs, collected approximately 25 months after vaccination. The source of this sequence is a man between 50 and 69 years old who received an inactivated influenza vaccine. The rearrangement joins TRBV11-2 to TRBJ2-1; D unresolved. The CDR3 DNA is TGTGCCAGCAGCCAGTGGACGGCGTACAATGAGCAGTTCTTC. It yields the protein CASSQWTAYNEQFF.